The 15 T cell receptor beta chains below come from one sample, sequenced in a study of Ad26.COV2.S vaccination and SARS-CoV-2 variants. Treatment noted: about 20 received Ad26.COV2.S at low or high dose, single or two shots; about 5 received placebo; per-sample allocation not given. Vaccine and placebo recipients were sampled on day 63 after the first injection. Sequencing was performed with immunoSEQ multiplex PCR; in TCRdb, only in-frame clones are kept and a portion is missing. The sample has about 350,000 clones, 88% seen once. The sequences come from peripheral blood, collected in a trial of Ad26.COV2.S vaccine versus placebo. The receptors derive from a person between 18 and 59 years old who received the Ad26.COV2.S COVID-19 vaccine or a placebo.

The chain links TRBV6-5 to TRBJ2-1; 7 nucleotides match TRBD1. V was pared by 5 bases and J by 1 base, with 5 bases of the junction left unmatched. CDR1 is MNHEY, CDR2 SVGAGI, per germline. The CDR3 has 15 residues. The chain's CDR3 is CASSQDRFSYNEQFF. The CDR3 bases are TGTGCCAGCAGTCAGGACAGGTTTTCCTACAATGAGCAGTTCTTC.

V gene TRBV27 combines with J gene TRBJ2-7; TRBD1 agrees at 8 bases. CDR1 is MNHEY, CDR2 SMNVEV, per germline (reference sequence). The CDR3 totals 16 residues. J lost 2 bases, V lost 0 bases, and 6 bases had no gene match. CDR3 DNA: TGTGCCAGCAGTTTATCGGGGACAGGAGTAACCTACGAGCAGTACTTC. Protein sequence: CASSLSGTGVTYEQYF.

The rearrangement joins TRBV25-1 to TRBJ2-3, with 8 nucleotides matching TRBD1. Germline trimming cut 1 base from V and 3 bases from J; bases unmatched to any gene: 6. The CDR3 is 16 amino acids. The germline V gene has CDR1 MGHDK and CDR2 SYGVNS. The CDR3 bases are TGTGCCAGCAGTGAATCAGGCAGGGGGCCTACAGATACGCAGTATTTT. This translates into CASSESGRGPTDTQYF.

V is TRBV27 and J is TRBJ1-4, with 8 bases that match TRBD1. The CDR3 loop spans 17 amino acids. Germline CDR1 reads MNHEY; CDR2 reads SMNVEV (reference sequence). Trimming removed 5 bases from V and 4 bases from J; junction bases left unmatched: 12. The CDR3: CASSLLPQGANNEKLFF. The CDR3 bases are TGTGCCAGCAGTCTCCTTCCCCAGGGGGCTAATAATGAAAAACTGTTTTTT.

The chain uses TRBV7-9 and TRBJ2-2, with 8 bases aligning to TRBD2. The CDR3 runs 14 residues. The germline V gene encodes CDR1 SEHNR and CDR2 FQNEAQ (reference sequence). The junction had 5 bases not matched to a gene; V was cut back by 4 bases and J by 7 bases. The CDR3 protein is CASSWTSFIGELFF. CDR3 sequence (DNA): TGTGCCAGCAGCTGGACTAGCTTTATCGGGGAGCTGTTTTTT.

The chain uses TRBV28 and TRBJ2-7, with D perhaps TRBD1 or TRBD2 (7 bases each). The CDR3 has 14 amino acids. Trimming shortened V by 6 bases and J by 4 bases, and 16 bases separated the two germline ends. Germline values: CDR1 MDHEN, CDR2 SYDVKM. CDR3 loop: CASRSGQGGYEQYF. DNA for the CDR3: TGTGCCAGCAGATCTGGGCAGGGGGGGTACGAGCAGTACTTC.

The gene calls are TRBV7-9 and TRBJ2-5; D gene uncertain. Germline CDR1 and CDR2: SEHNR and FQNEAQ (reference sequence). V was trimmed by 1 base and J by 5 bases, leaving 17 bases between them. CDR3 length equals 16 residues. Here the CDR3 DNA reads TGTGCCAGCAGCTTAGGTACCACGGTACGAAGGGAGACCCAGTACTTC. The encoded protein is CASSLGTTVRRETQYF. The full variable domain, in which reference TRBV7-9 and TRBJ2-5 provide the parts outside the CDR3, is DTGVSQNPRHKITKRGQNVTFRCDPISEHNRLYWYRQTLGQGPEFLTYFQNEAQLEKSRLLSDRFSAERPKGSFSTLEIQRTEQGDSAMYLCASSLGTTVRRETQYFGPGTRLLVL.

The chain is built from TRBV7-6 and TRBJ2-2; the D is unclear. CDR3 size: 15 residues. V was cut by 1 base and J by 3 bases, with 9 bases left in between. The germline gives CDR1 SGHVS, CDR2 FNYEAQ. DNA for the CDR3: TGTGCCAGCAGCTTAGGATCACTATACACCGGGGAGCTGTTTTTT. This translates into CASSLGSLYTGELFF.

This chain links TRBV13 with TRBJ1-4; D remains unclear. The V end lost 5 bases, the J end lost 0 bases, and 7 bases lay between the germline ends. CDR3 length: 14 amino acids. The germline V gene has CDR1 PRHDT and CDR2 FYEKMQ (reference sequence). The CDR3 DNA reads TGTGCCAGCAGCCTCGTAGCAACTAATGAAAAACTGTTTTTT. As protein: CASSLVATNEKLFF.

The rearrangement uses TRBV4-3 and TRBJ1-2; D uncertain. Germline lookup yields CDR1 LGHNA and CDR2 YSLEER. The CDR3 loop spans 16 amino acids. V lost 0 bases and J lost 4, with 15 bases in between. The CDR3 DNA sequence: TGCGCCAGCAGCCAAGAAATGGGCCAGCCAACCTATGGCTACACCTTC. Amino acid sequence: CASSQEMGQPTYGYTF.

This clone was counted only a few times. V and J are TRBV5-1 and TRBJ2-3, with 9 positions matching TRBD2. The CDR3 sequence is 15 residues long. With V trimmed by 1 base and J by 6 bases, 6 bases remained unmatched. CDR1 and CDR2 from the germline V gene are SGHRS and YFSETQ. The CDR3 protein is CASSLLAGDADTQYF. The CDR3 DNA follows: TGCGCCAGCAGCTTGTTAGCGGGAGATGCCGATACGCAGTATTTT.

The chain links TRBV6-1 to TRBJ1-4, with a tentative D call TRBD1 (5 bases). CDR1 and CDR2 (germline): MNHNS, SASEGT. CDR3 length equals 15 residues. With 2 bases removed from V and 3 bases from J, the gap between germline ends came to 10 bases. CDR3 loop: CASSERGPSNEKLFF. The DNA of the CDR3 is TGTGCCAGCAGTGAAAGGGGACCCTCTAATGAAAAACTGTTTTTT.

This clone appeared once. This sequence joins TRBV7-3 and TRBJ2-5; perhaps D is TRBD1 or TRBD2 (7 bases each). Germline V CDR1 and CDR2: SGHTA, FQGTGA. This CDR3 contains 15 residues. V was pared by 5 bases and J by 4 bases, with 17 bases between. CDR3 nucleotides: TGTGCCAGCAGCATTAGACAGGGAGGGACAGAGACCCAGTACTTC. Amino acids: CASSIRQGGTETQYF. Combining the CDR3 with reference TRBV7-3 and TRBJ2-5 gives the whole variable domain GAGVSQTPSNKVTEKGKYVELRCDPISGHTALYWYRQSLGQGPEFLIYFQGTGAADDSGLPNDRFFAVRPEGSVSTLKIQRTERGDSAVYLCASSIRQGGTETQYFGPGTRLLVL.

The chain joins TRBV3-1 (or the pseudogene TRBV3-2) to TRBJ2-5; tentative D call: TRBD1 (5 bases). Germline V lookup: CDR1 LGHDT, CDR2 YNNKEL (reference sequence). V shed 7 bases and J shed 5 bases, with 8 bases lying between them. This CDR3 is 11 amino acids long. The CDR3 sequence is CASKQAETQYF. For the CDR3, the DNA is TGTGCCAGCAAACAGGCGGAGACCCAGTACTTC.

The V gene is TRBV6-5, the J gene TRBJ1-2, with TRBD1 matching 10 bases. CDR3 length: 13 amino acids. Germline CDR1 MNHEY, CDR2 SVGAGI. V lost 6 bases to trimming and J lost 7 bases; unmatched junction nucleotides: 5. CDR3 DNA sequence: TGTGCCAGCAGGAGAAGACAGGGGGCTGGCTACACCTTC. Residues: CASRRRQGAGYTF.